This T cell receptor beta chain was sequenced for a study of high-grade serous ovarian cancer treatment subgroups. Tumor samples were taken before definitive surgery or chemotherapy. Data came from immunoSEQ multiplex PCR; TCRdb stores just in-frame clones and leaves some out. This sample has a few thousand clones, with roughly three quarters found just once. V lost 1 base, J lost 3 bases, and 8 bases lay in between. Germline CDR1 SGHRS, CDR2 YFSETQ. CDR3 length: 13 residues. The genes are TRBV5-1 and TRBJ2-7; D remains unclear. This TCR was recovered from a human donor with high-grade serous ovarian cancer. Sequencing was done on a sample of tumor tissue. The CDR3 region is CASSLIGNYEQYF. As DNA, the CDR3 is TGCGCCAGCAGCTTGATAGGGAACTACGAGCAGTACTTC.